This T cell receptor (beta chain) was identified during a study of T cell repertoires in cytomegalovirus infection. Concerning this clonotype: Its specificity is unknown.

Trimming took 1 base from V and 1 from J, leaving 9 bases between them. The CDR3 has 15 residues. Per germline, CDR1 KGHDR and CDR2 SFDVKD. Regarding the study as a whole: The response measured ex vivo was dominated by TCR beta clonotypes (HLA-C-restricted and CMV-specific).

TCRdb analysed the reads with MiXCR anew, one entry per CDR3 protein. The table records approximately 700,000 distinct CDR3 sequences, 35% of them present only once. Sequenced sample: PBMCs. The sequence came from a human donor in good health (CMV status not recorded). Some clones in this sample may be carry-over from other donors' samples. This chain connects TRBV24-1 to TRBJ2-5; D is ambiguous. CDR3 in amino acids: CATSDFRSRQETQYF. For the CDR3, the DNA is TGTGCCACCAGTGATTTCAGGTCCCGCCAAGAGACCCAGTACTTC.